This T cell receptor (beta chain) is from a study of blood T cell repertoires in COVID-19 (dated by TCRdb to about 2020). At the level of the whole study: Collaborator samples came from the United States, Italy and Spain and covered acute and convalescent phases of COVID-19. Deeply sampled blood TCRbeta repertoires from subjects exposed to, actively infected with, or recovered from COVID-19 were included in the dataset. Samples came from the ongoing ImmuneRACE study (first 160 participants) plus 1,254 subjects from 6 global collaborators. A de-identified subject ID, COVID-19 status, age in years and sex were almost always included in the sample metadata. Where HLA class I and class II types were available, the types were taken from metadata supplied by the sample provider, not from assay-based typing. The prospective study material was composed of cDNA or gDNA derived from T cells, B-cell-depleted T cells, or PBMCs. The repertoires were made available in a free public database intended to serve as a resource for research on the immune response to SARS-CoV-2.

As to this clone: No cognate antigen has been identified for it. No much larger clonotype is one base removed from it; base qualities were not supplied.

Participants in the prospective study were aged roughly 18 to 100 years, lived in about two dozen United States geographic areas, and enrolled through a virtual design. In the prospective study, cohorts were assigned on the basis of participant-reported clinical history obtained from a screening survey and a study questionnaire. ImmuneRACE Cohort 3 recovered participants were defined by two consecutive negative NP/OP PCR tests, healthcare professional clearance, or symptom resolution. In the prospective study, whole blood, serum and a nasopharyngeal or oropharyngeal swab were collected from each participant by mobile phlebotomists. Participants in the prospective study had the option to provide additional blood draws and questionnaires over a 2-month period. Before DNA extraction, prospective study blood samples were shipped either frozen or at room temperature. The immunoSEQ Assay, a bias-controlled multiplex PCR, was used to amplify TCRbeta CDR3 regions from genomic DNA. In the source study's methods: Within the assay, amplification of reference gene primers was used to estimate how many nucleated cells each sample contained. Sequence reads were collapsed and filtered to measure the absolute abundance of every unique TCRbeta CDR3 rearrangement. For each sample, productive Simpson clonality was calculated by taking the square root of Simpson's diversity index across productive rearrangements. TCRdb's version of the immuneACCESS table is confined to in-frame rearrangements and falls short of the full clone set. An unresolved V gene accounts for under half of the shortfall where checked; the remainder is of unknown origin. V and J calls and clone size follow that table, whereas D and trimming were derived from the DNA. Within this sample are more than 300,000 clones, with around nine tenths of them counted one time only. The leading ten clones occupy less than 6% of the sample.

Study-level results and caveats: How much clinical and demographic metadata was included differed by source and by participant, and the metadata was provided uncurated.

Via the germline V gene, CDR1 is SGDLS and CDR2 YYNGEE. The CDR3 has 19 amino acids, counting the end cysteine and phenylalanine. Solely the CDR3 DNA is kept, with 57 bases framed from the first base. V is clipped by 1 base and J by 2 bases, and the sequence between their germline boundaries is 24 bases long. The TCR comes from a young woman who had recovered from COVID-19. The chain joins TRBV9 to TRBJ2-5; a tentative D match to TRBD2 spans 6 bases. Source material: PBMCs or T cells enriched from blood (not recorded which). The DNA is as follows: TGTGCCAGCAGCGTATATAGCGGCGCAGGTGCAGGAGGGCAAGAGACCCAGTACTTC. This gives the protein CASSVYSGAGAGGQETQYF.